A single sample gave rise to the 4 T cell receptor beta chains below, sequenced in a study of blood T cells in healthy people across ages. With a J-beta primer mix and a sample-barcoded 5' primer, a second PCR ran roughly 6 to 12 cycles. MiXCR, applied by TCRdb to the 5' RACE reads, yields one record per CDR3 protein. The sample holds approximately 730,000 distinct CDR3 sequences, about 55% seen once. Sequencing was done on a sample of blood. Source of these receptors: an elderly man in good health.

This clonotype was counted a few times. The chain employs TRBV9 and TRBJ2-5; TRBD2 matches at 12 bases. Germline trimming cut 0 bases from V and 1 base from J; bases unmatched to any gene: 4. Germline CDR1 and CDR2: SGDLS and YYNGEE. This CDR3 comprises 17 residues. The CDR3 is CASSVDLAGGLQETQYF. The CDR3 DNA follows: TGTGCCAGCAGCGTAGATCTAGCGGGAGGGCTCCAAGAGACCCAGTACTTC.

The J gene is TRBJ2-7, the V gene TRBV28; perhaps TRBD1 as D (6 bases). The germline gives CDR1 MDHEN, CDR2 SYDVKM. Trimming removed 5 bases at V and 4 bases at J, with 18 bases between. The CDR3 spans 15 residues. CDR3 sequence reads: CASSHTGSIWYEQYF. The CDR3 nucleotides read TGTGCCAGCAGTCACACAGGGTCGATTTGGTACGAGCAGTACTTC.

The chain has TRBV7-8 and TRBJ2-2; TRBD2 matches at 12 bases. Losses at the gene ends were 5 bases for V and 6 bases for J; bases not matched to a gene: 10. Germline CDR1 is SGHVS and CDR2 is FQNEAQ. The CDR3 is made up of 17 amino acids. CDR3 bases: TGTGCCAGCAGCCCTCAGACTACTAGCGGGAGGTCCGGGGAGCTGTTTTTT. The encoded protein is CASSPQTTSGRSGELFF.

The CDR3 region has the DNA TGTGCCAGCAGCCAAGATCATGGGGGCTATGGCTACACCTTC. Amino acid sequence: CASSQDHGGYGYTF. The chain is built from TRBV14 and TRBJ1-2; perhaps TRBD1 as D (5 bases). There are 14 residues in the CDR3. The V and J ends lost 0 bases and 4 bases respectively, with 9 bases between them. Germline V gene lookup returns CDR1 SGHDN and CDR2 FVKESK. The entire variable domain, with the rest obtained from reference TRBV14 and TRBJ1-2, is as follows: EAGVTQFPSHSVIEKGQTVTLRCDPISGHDNLYWYRRVMGKEIKFLLHFVKESKQDESGMPNNRFLAERTGGTYSTLKVQPAELEDSGVYFCASSQDHGGYGYTFGSGTRLTVV.